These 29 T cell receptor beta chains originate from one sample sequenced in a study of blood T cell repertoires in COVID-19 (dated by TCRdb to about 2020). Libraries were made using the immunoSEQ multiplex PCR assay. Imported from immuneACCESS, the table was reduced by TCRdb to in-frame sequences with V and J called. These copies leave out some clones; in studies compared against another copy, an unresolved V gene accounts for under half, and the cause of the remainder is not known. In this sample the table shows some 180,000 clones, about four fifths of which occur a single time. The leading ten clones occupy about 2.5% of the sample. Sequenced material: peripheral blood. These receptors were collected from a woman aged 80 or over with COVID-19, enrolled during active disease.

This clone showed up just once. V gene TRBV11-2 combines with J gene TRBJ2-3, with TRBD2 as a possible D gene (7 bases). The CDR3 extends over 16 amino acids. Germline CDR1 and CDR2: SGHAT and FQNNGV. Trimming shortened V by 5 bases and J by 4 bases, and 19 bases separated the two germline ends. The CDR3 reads CASSPGLYREADTQYF. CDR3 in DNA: TGTGCCAGCAGCCCGGGACTATACAGGGAGGCAGATACGCAGTATTTT. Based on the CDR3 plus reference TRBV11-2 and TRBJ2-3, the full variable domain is EAGVAQSPRYKIIEKRQSVAFWCNPISGHATLYWYQQILGQGPKLLIQFQNNGVVDDSQLPKDRFSAERLKGVDSTLKIQPAKLEDSAVYLCASSPGLYREADTQYFGPGTRLTVL.

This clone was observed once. This CDR3 is CASSRLASQETQYF. CDR3 nucleotides: TGTGCCAGTAGTCGACTAGCAAGTCAAGAGACCCAGTACTTC. This chain links TRBV19 with TRBJ2-5; 7 bases are shared with TRBD2. In germline, CDR1 is LNHDA, CDR2 SQIVND (reference sequence). CDR3 length equals 14 residues. The ends lost 5 bases at V and 2 bases at J; junction bases unmatched: 5.

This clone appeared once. CDR3 in DNA: TGCGCCAGCAGTGCCGACAGACACAATGAGCAGTTCTTC. It specifies CASSADRHNEQFF. The rearrangement links TRBV10-1 to TRBJ2-1, with D possibly being TRBD1 (5 bases). Deletions cut 4 bases from V and 5 bases from J, with 9 bases between. The length of the CDR3 is 13 residues. In germline, CDR1 is WNHNN, CDR2 SYGVQD (reference sequence).

For the CDR3, the DNA is TGTGCCAGCAGACGGGACATCCAAAACATTCAGTACTTC. It codes for CASRRDIQNIQYF. The J gene is TRBJ2-4, the V gene TRBV2, with D possibly TRBD1 on 6 matching bases. This CDR3 spans 13 amino acids. V was pared by 6 bases and J by 5 bases, with 11 bases between. Germline loops: CDR1 SNHLY, CDR2 FYNNEI. Looking up the rest from reference TRBV2 and TRBJ2-4 gives the full variable domain: EPEVTQTPSHQVTQMGQEVILRCVPISNHLYFYWYRQILGQKVEFLVSFYNNEISEKSEIFDDQFSVERPDGSNFTLKIRSTKLEDSAMYFCASRRDIQNIQYFGAGTRLSVL.

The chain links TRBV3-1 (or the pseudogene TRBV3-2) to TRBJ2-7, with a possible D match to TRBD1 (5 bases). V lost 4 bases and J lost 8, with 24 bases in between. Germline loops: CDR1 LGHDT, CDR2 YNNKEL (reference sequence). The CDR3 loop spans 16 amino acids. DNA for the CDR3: TGTGCCAGCAGCCCCCCCCAGGGCAGGCGTCCTACTCAGCAGTACTTC. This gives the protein CASSPPQGRRPTQQYF.

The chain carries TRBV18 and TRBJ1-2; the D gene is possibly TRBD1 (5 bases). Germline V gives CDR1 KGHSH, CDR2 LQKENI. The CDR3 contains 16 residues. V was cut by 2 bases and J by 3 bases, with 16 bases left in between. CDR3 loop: CASSPLEGRGYYGYTF. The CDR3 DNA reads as TGTGCCAGCTCACCATTGGAAGGGAGGGGTTACTATGGCTACACCTTC.

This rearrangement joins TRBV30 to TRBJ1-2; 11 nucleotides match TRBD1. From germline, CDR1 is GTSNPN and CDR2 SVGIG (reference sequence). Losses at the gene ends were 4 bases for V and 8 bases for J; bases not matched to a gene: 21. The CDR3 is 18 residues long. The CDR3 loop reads CAWNFPKGGTGGIGGYTF. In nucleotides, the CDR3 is TGTGCCTGGAACTTCCCTAAGGGAGGGACAGGGGGGATTGGGGGCTACACCTTC.

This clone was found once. The CDR3 region is CASSWDRNGYTF. The DNA of the CDR3 is TGTGCCAGCAGTTGGGACAGAAATGGCTACACCTTC. The rearrangement uses TRBV27 and TRBJ1-2, with TRBD1 matching 7 bases. The V and J ends lost 4 bases and 6 bases, in that order; junction bases with no gene match: 2. Looked up from germline, CDR1 is MNHEY and CDR2 is SMNVEV (reference sequence). The CDR3 runs 12 residues.

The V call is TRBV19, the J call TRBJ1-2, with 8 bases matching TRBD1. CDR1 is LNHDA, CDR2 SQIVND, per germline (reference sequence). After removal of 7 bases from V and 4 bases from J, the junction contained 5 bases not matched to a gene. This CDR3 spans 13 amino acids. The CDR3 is CASTDGTGYGYTF. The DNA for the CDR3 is TGTGCCAGTACCGATGGGACAGGCTATGGCTACACCTTC.

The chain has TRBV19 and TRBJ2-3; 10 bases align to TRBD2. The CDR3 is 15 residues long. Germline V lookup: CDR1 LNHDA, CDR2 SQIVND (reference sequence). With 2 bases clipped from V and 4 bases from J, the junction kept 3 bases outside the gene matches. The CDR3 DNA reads TGTGCCAGTAGTATACTAGCGGGAGTGGCAGATACGCAGTATTTT. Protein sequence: CASSILAGVADTQYF.

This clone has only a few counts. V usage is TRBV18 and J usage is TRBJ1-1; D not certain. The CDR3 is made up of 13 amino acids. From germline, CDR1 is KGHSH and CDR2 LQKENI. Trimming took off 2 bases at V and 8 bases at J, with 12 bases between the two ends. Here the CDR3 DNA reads TGTGCCAGCTCACCAAGTTTATTGCAGGAAGCTTTCTTT. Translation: CASSPSLLQEAFF.

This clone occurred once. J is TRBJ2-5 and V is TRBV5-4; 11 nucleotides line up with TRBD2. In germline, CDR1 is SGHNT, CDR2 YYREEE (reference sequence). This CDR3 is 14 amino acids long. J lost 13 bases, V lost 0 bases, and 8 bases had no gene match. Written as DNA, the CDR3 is TGTGCCAGCAGCTTGGATTCCGGCCTAGCGGGGGGGTACTTC. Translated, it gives CASSLDSGLAGGYF.

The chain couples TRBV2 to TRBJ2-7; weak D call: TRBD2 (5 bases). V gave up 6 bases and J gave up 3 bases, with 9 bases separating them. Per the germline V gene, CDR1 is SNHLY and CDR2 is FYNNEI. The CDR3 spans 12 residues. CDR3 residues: CASRYGIYEQYF. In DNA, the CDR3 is TGTGCCAGCAGGTACGGGATCTACGAGCAGTACTTC. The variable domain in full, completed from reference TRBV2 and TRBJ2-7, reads EPEVTQTPSHQVTQMGQEVILRCVPISNHLYFYWYRQILGQKVEFLVSFYNNEISEKSEIFDDQFSVERPDGSNFTLKIRSTKLEDSAMYFCASRYGIYEQYFGPGTRLTVT.

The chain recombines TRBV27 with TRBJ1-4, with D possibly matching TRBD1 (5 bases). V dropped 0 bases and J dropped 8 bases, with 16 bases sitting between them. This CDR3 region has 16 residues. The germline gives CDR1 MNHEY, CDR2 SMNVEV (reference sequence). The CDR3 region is CASSLSGDSPWEKLFF. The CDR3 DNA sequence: TGTGCCAGCAGTTTATCAGGGGACTCCCCGTGGGAAAAACTGTTTTTT.

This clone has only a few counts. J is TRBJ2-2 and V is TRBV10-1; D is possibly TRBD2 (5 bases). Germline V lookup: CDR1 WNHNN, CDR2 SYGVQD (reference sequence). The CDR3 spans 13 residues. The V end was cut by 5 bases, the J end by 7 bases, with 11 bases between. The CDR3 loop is CASSRGYDGELFF. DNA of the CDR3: TGCGCCAGCAGTCGGGGATATGACGGGGAGCTGTTTTTT.

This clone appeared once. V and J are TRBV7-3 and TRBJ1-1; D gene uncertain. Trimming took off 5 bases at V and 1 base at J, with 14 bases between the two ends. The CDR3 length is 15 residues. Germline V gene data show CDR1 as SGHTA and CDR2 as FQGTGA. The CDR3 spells CASSLSAAGNTEAFF. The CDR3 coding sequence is TGTGCCAGCAGCCTAAGCGCCGCAGGGAACACTGAAGCTTTCTTT.

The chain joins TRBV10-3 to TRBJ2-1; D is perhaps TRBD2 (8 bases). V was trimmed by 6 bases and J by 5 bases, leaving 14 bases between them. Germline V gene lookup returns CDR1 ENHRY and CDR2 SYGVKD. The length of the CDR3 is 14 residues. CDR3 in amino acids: CAISGGDRHNEQFF. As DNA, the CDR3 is TGTGCCATCAGCGGGGGGGACAGACACAATGAGCAGTTCTTC.

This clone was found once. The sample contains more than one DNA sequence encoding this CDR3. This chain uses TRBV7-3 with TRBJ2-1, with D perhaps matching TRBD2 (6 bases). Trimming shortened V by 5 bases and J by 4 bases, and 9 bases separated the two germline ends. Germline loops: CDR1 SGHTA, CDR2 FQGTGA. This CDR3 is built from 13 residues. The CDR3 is CASSLGLYNEQFF. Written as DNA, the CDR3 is TGTGCCAGCAGCCTCGGACTATACAATGAGCAGTTCTTC.

CDR3 in amino acids: CASSRTPGQGSSTDTQYF. CDR3 nucleotide sequence: TGCGCCAGCAGCCGGACGCCGGGACAGGGATCTAGCACAGATACGCAGTATTTT. The genes are TRBV5-1 and TRBJ2-3, with 9 bases identical to TRBD1. The CDR3 is made up of 18 amino acids. J gave up 0 bases and V 4 bases, and 12 bases lay outside the gene matches. The germline CDR1 and CDR2 sequences are SGHRS and YFSETQ.

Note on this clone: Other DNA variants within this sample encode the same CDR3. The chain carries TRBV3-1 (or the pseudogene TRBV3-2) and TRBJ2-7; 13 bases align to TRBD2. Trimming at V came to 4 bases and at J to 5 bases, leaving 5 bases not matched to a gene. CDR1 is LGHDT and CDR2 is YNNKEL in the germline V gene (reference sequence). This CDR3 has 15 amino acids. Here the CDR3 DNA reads TGTGCCAGCAGCCCGCCGGGACTAGCGGGACACGAGCAGTACTTC. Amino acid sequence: CASSPPGLAGHEQYF.

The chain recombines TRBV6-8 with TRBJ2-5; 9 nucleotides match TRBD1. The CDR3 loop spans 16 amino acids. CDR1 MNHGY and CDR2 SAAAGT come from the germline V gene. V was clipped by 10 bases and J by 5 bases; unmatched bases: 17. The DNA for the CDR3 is TGTGCCACCCGGGATTACCACAGGGGGCACTGGGAGACCCAGTACTTC. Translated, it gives CATRDYHRGHWETQYF.

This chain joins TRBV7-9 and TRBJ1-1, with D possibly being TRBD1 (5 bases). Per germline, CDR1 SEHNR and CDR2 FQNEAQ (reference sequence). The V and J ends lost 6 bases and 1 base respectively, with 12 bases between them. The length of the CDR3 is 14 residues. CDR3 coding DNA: TGTGCCAGCAGGCAAAAGACAGAGAACACTGAAGCTTTCTTT. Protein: CASRQKTENTEAFF.

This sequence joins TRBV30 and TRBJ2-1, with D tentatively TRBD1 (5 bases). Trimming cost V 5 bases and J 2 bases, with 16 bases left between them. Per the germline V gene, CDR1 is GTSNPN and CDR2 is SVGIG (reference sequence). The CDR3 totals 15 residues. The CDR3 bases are TGTGCCTGGTCCCAGGACACACATCCCTACAATGAGCAGTTCTTC. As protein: CAWSQDTHPYNEQFF.

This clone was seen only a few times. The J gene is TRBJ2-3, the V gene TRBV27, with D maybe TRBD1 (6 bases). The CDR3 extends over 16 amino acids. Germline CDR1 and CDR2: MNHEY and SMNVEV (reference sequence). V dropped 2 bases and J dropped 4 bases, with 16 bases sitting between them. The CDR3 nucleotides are TGTGCCAGCAGTTTAGGGGTGGGGGCTGTGTCAGATACGCAGTATTTT. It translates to CASSLGVGAVSDTQYF.

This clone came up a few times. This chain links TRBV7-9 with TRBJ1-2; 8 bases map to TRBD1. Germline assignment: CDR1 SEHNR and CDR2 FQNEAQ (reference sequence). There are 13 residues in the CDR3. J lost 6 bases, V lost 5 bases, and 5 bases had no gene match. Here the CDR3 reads CASSPRTGNGYTF. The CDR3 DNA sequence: TGTGCCAGCAGCCCCAGGACAGGGAATGGCTACACCTTC.

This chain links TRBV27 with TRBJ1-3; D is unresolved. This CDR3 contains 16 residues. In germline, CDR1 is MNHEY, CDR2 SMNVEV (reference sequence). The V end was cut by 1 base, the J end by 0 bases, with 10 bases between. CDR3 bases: TGTGCCAGCAGTTTATTTGGTGGCCTCTCTGGAAACACCATATATTTT. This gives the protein CASSLFGGLSGNTIYF.

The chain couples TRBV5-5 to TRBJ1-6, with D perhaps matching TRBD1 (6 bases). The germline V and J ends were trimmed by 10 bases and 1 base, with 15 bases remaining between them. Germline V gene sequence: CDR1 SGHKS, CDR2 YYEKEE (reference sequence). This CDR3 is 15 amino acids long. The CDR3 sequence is CARYRASSYNSPLHF. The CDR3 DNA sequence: TGTGCCCGATACAGGGCTTCTTCCTATAATTCACCCCTCCACTTT.

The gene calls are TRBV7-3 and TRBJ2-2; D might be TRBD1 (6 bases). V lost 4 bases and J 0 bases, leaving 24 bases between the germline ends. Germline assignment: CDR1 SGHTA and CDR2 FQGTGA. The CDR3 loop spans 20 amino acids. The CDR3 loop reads CASSSNYMRTAPSNTGELFF. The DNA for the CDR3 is TGTGCCAGCAGCTCTAACTATATGAGGACAGCGCCGTCGAACACCGGGGAGCTGTTTTTT.

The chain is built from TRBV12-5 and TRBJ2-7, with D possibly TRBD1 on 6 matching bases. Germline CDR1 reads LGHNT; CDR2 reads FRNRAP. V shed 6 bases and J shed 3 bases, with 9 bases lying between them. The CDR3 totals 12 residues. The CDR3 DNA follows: TGTGCTAGTGGCGGGACATTCTACGAGCAGTACTTC. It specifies CASGGTFYEQYF.